This paragraph reports one T cell receptor beta chain. The antigen remains undetermined. The data are from a study of cytomegalovirus exposure and HLA in healthy donors. Findings of the study overall: What a later analysis reportedly showed was that an Asian-associated ancestry cluster had fewer N-insertions than the roughly 720-donor mean.

PCR employed 60 Vbeta and 13 Jbeta primers. Profiling relied on immunoSEQ multiplex PCR, and the TCRdb table lists in-frame clones only, not all of them. Among fewer than 200,000 clones listed, about 9% were seen once. Healthy people donating bone marrow made up the donors. The V gene's germline CDR1 is SGHAT and CDR2 FQNNGV. The length of the CDR3 is 12 residues. V shed 3 bases, J shed 6 bases, and the junction held 2 bases outside the gene matches. The rearrangement joins TRBV11-2 to TRBJ2-7, with 7 bases lining up with TRBD1. Sequencing was done on a sample of PBMCs. This clonotype was obtained from a woman aged 30 to 39 in good health and CMV-seropositive. CDR3 DNA sequence: TGTGCCAGCAGCTTTACAGGGGTCGAGCAGTACTTC. This gives the protein CASSFTGVEQYF.